A single sample is the source of the 16 T cell receptor beta chains below, sequenced in a study of post-analysis software for immune sequencing data. General study findings and limits: TRBV5-6, TRBV5-1 and TRBV20-1 belonged to a set of roughly 5 TRBV segments that were more frequent in patients than controls.

TCR beta cDNA libraries had unique molecular identifiers. TCRdb recomputed calls from the PCR reads with MiXCR, one row per CDR3 protein. In the table there are about 200,000 distinct CDR3 sequences, 29% of which are singletons. These receptors have no identified antigens. Specimen: blood. Receptors were obtained from a girl aged 2-17 years with multiple sclerosis.

This clonotype was observed a handful of times. J is TRBJ2-7 and V is TRBV7-9; 7 bases are shared with TRBD1. CDR1 is SEHNR, CDR2 FQNEAQ, per germline (reference sequence). The CDR3 runs 15 residues. V dropped 1 base and J dropped 6; count of bases not matched to a gene: 9. For the CDR3, the DNA is TGTGCCAGCAGCTTAGGGGGACAGAGGTGCGCCGAGCAGTACTTC. Translating gives CASSLGGQRCAEQYF.

This clonotype came up many times. The chain employs TRBV29-1 and TRBJ1-1; 7 nucleotides match TRBD1. Germline V gene sequence: CDR1 SQVTM, CDR2 ANQGSEA. The junction had 5 bases not matched to a gene; V was cut back by 7 bases and J by 0 bases. The length of the CDR3 is 13 residues. The CDR3 nucleotides read TGCAGCGCCTGGGGACAGATGAACACTGAAGCTTTCTTT. Encoded protein: CSAWGQMNTEAFF.

V gene TRBV20-1 combines with J gene TRBJ1-6; no clear D. With 0 bases removed from V and 0 bases from J, the gap between germline ends came to 12 bases. The CDR3 loop spans 17 amino acids. Germline V gene lookup returns CDR1 DFQATT and CDR2 SNEGSKA (reference sequence). In DNA form, the CDR3 reads TGCAGTGCTAGAGATTGGACTCCGAGCTCCTATAATTCACCCCTCCACTTT. Translation: CSARDWTPSSYNSPLHF.

This clonotype was seen many times. The V and J genes are TRBV29-1 and TRBJ2-7; D is perhaps TRBD1 or TRBD2 (5 bases each). Germline V gene sequence: CDR1 SQVTM, CDR2 ANQGSEA. This CDR3 region has 11 residues. With 7 bases removed from V and 3 bases from J, the gap between germline ends came to 10 bases. The CDR3 loop is CSAGTHYEQYF. For the CDR3, the DNA is TGCAGCGCCGGGACCCACTACGAGCAGTACTTC.

In its sample, this clonotype was seen many times. This chain connects TRBV25-1 to TRBJ2-5, with D uncertain. The ends were cut back, 10 bases at V and 4 bases at J, with 7 bases in the middle. The V gene's germline CDR1 is MGHDK and CDR2 SYGVNS. CDR3 length equals 10 residues. For the CDR3, the DNA is TGTGCCACCCACGGAGAGACCCAGTACTTC. The encoded protein is CATHGETQYF. The full variable domain, rest sourced from reference TRBV25-1 and TRBJ2-5, is EADIYQTPRYLVIGTGKKITLECSQTMGHDKMYWYQQDPGMELHLIHYSYGVNSTEKGDLSSESTVSRIRTEHFPLTLESARPSHTSQYLCATHGETQYFGPGTRLLVL.

V and J are TRBV20-1 and TRBJ1-5; possibly TRBD1 for D (5 bases). The V gene lost 6 bases and the J gene lost 0 bases, with 18 bases spanning the gap. Germline loops: CDR1 DFQATT, CDR2 SNEGSKA (reference sequence). CDR3 length: 16 amino acids. CDR3 sequence reads: CSARDDRKNSNQPQHF. The CDR3 DNA follows: TGCAGTGCACGGGACGATAGAAAGAATAGCAATCAGCCCCAGCATTTT.

This clonotype was seen only once. Just one base apart from a much larger clone, this may be a read error. The chain links TRBV28 to TRBJ2-1, with TRBD2 identical over 7 bases. There are 16 residues in the CDR3. CDR1 and CDR2 from the germline V gene are MDHEN and SYDVKM. This CDR3 reads CGSSSPSGPRGCEQFF. Written as DNA, the CDR3 is TGTGGCAGCAGTTCTCCTAGCGGACCGAGGGGATGTGAGCAGTTCTTC.

V usage is TRBV12-3 or TRBV12-4 and J usage is TRBJ2-3, with D maybe TRBD1 (5 bases). Trimming cost V 8 bases and J 4 bases, with 13 bases left between them. CDR3 length equals 13 residues. The CDR3 region is CASSRQSADTQYF. CDR3 nucleotide sequence: TGTGCCAGCTCAAGACAGAGCGCAGATACGCAGTATTTT.

This clonotype was detected ten times or more. The chain couples TRBV29-1 to TRBJ2-7, with 11 bases aligning to TRBD2. The V segment lost 6 bases and the J segment 2 bases; nucleotides outside the gene matches: 3. In germline, CDR1 is SQVTM, CDR2 ANQGSEA. The CDR3 spans 13 residues. CDR3 DNA: TGCAGCGTCGGACTAGCGGGCCCCTACGAGCAGTACTTC. Protein: CSVGLAGPYEQYF.

This clonotype was detected many times. The CDR3 region has the DNA TGTGCCAGCAGTGAATCTTGGGGCCGACGGGCTCAAGAGACCCAGTACTTC. Translation: CASSESWGRRAQETQYF. This chain joins TRBV25-1 and TRBJ2-5, with D perhaps matching TRBD1 (5 bases). The V gene's germline CDR1 is MGHDK and CDR2 SYGVNS. The length of the CDR3 is 17 residues. The V end was cut by 1 base, the J end by 2 bases, with 17 bases between.

The chain carries TRBV2 and TRBJ2-2, with 9 nucleotides matching TRBD2. CDR3 length equals 15 residues. Germline CDR1 is SNHLY and CDR2 is FYNNEI. Trimming cost V 4 bases and J 5 bases; bases outside gene matches: 5. The CDR3 sequence: CASSGLAGPTGELFF. For the CDR3, the DNA is TGTGCCAGCAGTGGTCTAGCGGGACCAACCGGGGAGCTGTTTTTT.

J is TRBJ1-1 and V is TRBV12-3 or TRBV12-4; D gene unclear. V shed 3 bases and J shed 8 bases, with 16 bases lying between them. The CDR3 extends over 14 amino acids. The CDR3 sequence is CASSFPPGAGEAFF. For the CDR3, the DNA is TGTGCCAGCAGTTTTCCCCCCGGAGCAGGCGAAGCTTTCTTT.

The V and J genes are TRBV18 and TRBJ1-1; 7 positions match TRBD1. This CDR3 region has 12 residues. Germline-derived CDR1 and CDR2 are KGHSH and LQKENI. V lost 4 bases and J lost 7; bases outside the gene matches: 3. This CDR3 is CASSQGQLEAFF. For the CDR3, the DNA is TGTGCCAGCTCACAGGGACAGCTTGAAGCTTTCTTT.

Worth noting for this clonotype: This may come from a read error, since a much larger clone is one base off. V usage is TRBV5-1 and J usage is TRBJ2-5; no firm D call. The tail of the sequence fits TRBJ2-1 better, so the J call may be wrong. The CDR3 sequence is 13 residues long. CDR1 SGHRS and CDR2 YFSETQ come from the germline V gene. CDR3 sequence: CASSLMSQETQFF. CDR3 in DNA: TGCGCCAGCAGCTTGATGAGCCAAGAGACCCAGTTCTTC.

This clonotype was counted ten times or more. V is TRBV20-1 and J is TRBJ2-4; TRBD1 aligns across 10 bases. With V trimmed by 8 bases and J by 7 bases, 8 bases remained unmatched. The CDR3 runs to 13 residues. CDR1 and CDR2 from the germline V gene are DFQATT and SNEGSKA (reference sequence). The CDR3 is CSPGGTGENIQYF. DNA of the CDR3: TGCAGTCCGGGAGGGACAGGGGAGAACATTCAGTACTTC.

This clonotype was detected a few times. The rearrangement links TRBV20-1 to TRBJ2-7; 10 bases align to TRBD2. This CDR3 comprises 13 residues. CDR1 and CDR2 (germline): DFQATT, SNEGSKA (reference sequence). V dropped 3 bases and J dropped 6; count of bases not matched to a gene: 5. CDR3 sequence: CSASKRGGGEQYF. CDR3 DNA: TGCAGTGCTAGTAAGCGGGGGGGTGGCGAGCAGTACTTC.